Presented here are 15 T cell receptor beta chains from one specimen sequenced in a study of Ad26.COV2.S vaccination and SARS-CoV-2 variants. Specified treatment: 15 to 20 received Ad26.COV2.S at low or high dose, single or two shots; roughly five received placebo; per-sample allocation not given. Samples were taken on day 63 after the first vaccine or placebo injection. Profiling relied on immunoSEQ multiplex PCR, and the TCRdb table lists in-frame clones only, not all of them. The table records a few hundred thousand clones, approximately 88% of them present only once. The specimen was peripheral blood, collected in a trial of Ad26.COV2.S vaccine versus placebo. Receptor source: a person between 18 and 65 years old who received the Ad26.COV2.S COVID-19 vaccine or a placebo.

J is TRBJ1-5 and V is TRBV24-1; TRBD1 might be the D (5 bases). This CDR3 is built from 14 residues. Trimming took 4 bases from V and 2 from J, leaving 8 bases between them. The V gene's germline CDR1 is KGHDR and CDR2 SFDVKD. CDR3 in DNA: TGTGCCACCAGTGAAAAGGGGCGCAATCAGCCCCAGCATTTT. Protein sequence: CATSEKGRNQPQHF.

The J gene is TRBJ2-1, the V gene TRBV11-3; 14 bases agree with TRBD2. CDR3 length: 19 amino acids. Per germline, CDR1 SGHNT and CDR2 YENEEA. With V trimmed by 5 bases and J by 1 base, 10 bases remained unmatched. Here the CDR3 reads CASSVSGTSGGPSYNEQFF. The CDR3 DNA follows: TGTGCCAGCAGCGTCAGTGGGACTAGCGGGGGCCCATCCTACAATGAGCAGTTCTTC.

This chain connects TRBV10-3 to TRBJ2-2; D is undetermined. Between the trimmed V and J ends, which lost 0 bases and 0 bases, there was a span of 5 bases. Germline lookup yields CDR1 ENHRY and CDR2 SYGVKD. This CDR3 region has 15 residues. Here the CDR3 reads CAISESLTNTGELFF. As DNA, the CDR3 is TGTGCCATCAGTGAGTCATTAACGAACACCGGGGAGCTGTTTTTT.

V is TRBV7-2 and J is TRBJ1-2; D call uncertain. V shed 5 bases and J shed 0 bases, with 7 bases lying between them. The germline V gene has CDR1 SGHTA and CDR2 FQGNSA. CDR3 length: 13 residues. The CDR3 here is CASSQFTNYGYTF. The CDR3 bases are TGTGCCAGCAGCCAATTCACTAACTATGGCTACACCTTC.

The chain combines TRBV5-1 with TRBJ1-4, with TRBD1 matching over 7 bases. The CDR3 length is 13 residues. Germline-derived CDR1 and CDR2 are SGHRS and YFSETQ. J was trimmed by 5 bases and V by 7 bases; bases with no gene match: 5. CDR3 in amino acids: CASSGQMNEKLFF. The CDR3 DNA sequence: TGCGCCAGCTCGGGACAGATGAATGAAAAACTGTTTTTT.

The chain carries TRBV12-3 or TRBV12-4 and TRBJ1-1; 8 positions agree with TRBD1. This CDR3 region has 13 residues. V lost 3 bases, J lost 5 bases, and 2 bases stayed unmatched. CDR3 amino acids: CASSLNRGTEAFF. Written as DNA, the CDR3 is TGTGCCAGCAGTTTGAACAGGGGGACTGAAGCTTTCTTT.

The chain uses TRBV6-5 and TRBJ2-7; 13 bases are shared with TRBD2. Germline lookup yields CDR1 MNHEY and CDR2 SVGAGI. J gave up 12 bases and V 6 bases, and 11 bases lay outside the gene matches. This CDR3 region has 14 residues. For the CDR3, the DNA is TGTGCCAGCAGACCCACTAGCGGGAGGGCGAGGTTGTACGTC. This gives the protein CASRPTSGRARLYV.

Points on this clone: The sample has other DNA sequences that encode this CDR3 too. The genes are TRBV19 and TRBJ1-2; D remains unclear. Trimming stripped 5 bases from V and 2 bases from J, with 6 bases between. From germline, CDR1 is LNHDA and CDR2 SQIVND (reference sequence). The CDR3 has 12 amino acids. The chain's CDR3 is CASSSGNYGYTF. The CDR3, as DNA: TGTGCCAGTAGTTCGGGAAACTATGGCTACACCTTC.

This chain connects TRBV6-2 or TRBV6-3 to TRBJ1-5, with D maybe TRBD1 (6 bases). Germline-derived CDR1 and CDR2 are MNHEY and SVGEGT. Trimming cost V 2 bases and J 1 base, with 15 bases left between them. The CDR3 is made up of 17 amino acids. In DNA form, the CDR3 reads TGTGCCAGCAGTTACCTTCTAGGGGGTAGAAGCAATCAGCCCCAGCATTTT. Amino acid sequence: CASSYLLGGRSNQPQHF.

This clone was seen just once. The chain is built from TRBV27 and TRBJ2-3; D gene ambiguous. V was cut by 5 bases and J by 1 base, with 13 bases left in between. Per the germline V gene, CDR1 is MNHEY and CDR2 is SMNVEV (reference sequence). CDR3 length: 15 residues. The CDR3 nucleotides read TGTGCCAGCAGTCTAAGCCCCCTAGGCACAGATACGCAGTATTTT. Translation gives CASSLSPLGTDTQYF.

The chain has TRBV5-6 and TRBJ2-2, with a possible D match to TRBD1 (6 bases). Germline assignment: CDR1 SGHDT and CDR2 YYEEEE. The CDR3 extends over 17 amino acids. Trimming removed 1 base from V and 2 bases from J, with 15 bases in between. This CDR3 is CASSLNRPGVNTGELFF. The CDR3 nucleotides are TGTGCCAGCAGCTTGAATCGCCCAGGGGTCAACACCGGGGAGCTGTTTTTT.

The chain couples TRBV5-6 to TRBJ2-3; D not resolved. Germline CDR1 reads SGHDT; CDR2 reads YYEEEE. The CDR3 has 11 residues. Trimming removed 0 bases from V and 10 bases from J, with 6 bases in between. The CDR3 nucleotides read TGTGCCAGCAGCTTGGATGAAGCGCAGTATTTT. Amino acids: CASSLDEAQYF.

The chain recombines TRBV2 with TRBJ1-6, with a tentative D call TRBD1 (5 bases). The CDR3 has 14 amino acids. Looked up from germline, CDR1 is SNHLY and CDR2 is FYNNEI. V was cut by 9 bases and J by 8 bases, with 17 bases left in between. CDR3 DNA: TGTGCCAGTACTATGAGGGGTTTGGATTCACCCCTCCACTTT. Amino acids: CASTMRGLDSPLHF.

The rearrangement uses TRBV5-8 and TRBJ2-5, with D perhaps matching TRBD1 (6 bases). The ends were cut back, 1 base at V and 5 bases at J, with 9 bases in the middle. Germline lookup yields CDR1 SGHTS and CDR2 YDEGEE. This CDR3 is 13 amino acids long. CDR3 sequence reads: CASSLRGMETQYF. The CDR3, as DNA: TGTGCCAGCAGCTTGAGGGGGATGGAGACCCAGTACTTC. Combining the CDR3 with reference TRBV5-8 and TRBJ2-5 gives the whole variable domain EAGVTQSPTHLIKTRGQQATLRCSPISGHTSVYWYQQALGLGLQFLLWYDEGEERNRGNFPPRFSGRQFPNYSSELNVNALELEDSALYLCASSLRGMETQYFGPGTRLLVL.

The CDR3 nucleotides read TGCAGCGTTGACCTGGATAACACCGGGGAGCTGTTTTTT. It encodes CSVDLDNTGELFF. The chain is built from TRBV29-1 and TRBJ2-2; the D is unclear. CDR3 size: 13 residues. V lost 3 bases and J 2 bases, leaving 7 bases between the germline ends. The germline CDR1 and CDR2 sequences are SQVTM and ANQGSEA.